Below, 10 T cell receptor beta chains from the same sample are listed, as sequenced in a study of blood T cell repertoires in COVID-19. The table came from immunoSEQ multiplex PCR; TCRdb's copy has only in-frame clones and leaves some out. The sample carries 150,000 to 200,000 clones, 75% to 90% recorded once. The specimen was PBMCs or T cells enriched from blood (not recorded which). The source of these receptors is a woman in her sixties who had recovered from COVID-19.

V usage is TRBV5-1 and J usage is TRBJ2-5; 12 bases align to TRBD1. Trimming cost V 4 bases and J 4 bases; bases outside gene matches: 8. The V gene's germline CDR1 is SGHRS and CDR2 YFSETQ. The CDR3 is 16 amino acids. The CDR3 bases are TGCGCCAGCAGCCGTACGGGACAGGGGGCTCGAGAGACCCAGTACTTC. Encoded protein: CASSRTGQGARETQYF.

In DNA, the CDR3 is TGCGCCAGCCGAAGGCAGGCTAACACTGAAGCTTTCTTT. Translation gives CASRRQANTEAFF. The chain couples TRBV5-1 to TRBJ1-1; D gene ambiguous. The ends were cut back, 7 bases at V and 2 bases at J, with 12 bases in the middle. Per germline, CDR1 SGHRS and CDR2 YFSETQ. This CDR3 is 13 amino acids long.

The chain has TRBV5-1 and TRBJ2-7; maybe TRBD2 (6 bases). The germline V gene has CDR1 SGHRS and CDR2 YFSETQ. Trimming pared 0 bases from V and 3 bases from J, leaving 13 bases between. The CDR3 spans 15 residues. CDR3 loop: CASSLGQGSGYEQYF. The CDR3, as DNA: TGCGCCAGCAGCTTGGGCCAGGGTAGCGGCTACGAGCAGTACTTC.

The V call is TRBV2, the J call TRBJ2-1; 9 bases are a match to TRBD2. V lost 6 bases to trimming and J lost 2 bases; unmatched junction nucleotides: 8. Germline assignment: CDR1 SNHLY and CDR2 FYNNEI. The CDR3 has 16 amino acids. CDR3 sequence reads: CASSKGLALTYNEQFF. CDR3 nucleotide sequence: TGTGCCAGCAGCAAGGGACTAGCCCTAACCTACAATGAGCAGTTCTTC.

The chain combines TRBV15 with TRBJ2-1; the D gene is possibly TRBD2 (7 bases). This CDR3 has 15 amino acids. The V gene lost 5 bases and the J gene lost 4 bases, with 15 bases spanning the gap. Germline assignment: CDR1 LNHNV and CDR2 YYDKDF (reference sequence). This CDR3 is CATSRAGGRYNEQFF. CDR3 coding DNA: TGTGCCACCAGCCGCGCCGGGGGGCGGTACAATGAGCAGTTCTTC.

This chain joins TRBV5-1 and TRBJ1-6; TRBD1 aligns across 7 bases. The CDR3 length is 14 residues. CDR1 is SGHRS, CDR2 YFSETQ, per germline. With V trimmed by 2 bases and J by 8 bases, 4 bases remained unmatched. The CDR3, as DNA: TGCGCCAGCAGCTTATCAGACAGGGATTCACCCCTCCACTTT. This translates into CASSLSDRDSPLHF.

V gene TRBV7-9 combines with J gene TRBJ2-5; possible D gene TRBD2, 6 bases. The CDR3 contains 16 residues. CDR1 and CDR2 from the germline V gene are SEHNR and FQNEAQ (reference sequence). Trimming stripped 4 bases from V and 5 bases from J, with 20 bases between. As DNA, the CDR3 is TGTGCCAGCAGCTCGCAGCCGGGACTCCCTGGGGAGACCCAGTACTTC. Its translation is CASSSQPGLPGETQYF.

The rearrangement joins TRBV12-3 or TRBV12-4 to TRBJ1-5; tentative D call: TRBD1 (6 bases). V lost 3 bases and J lost 4, with 7 bases in between. The CDR3 sequence is 13 residues long. CDR3 sequence reads: CASSFTGNQPQHF. CDR3 nucleotides: TGTGCCAGCAGTTTTACAGGGAATCAGCCCCAGCATTTT.

The V call is TRBV7-2, the J call TRBJ2-7; TRBD1 aligns across 7 bases. J gave up 1 base and V 1 base, and 4 bases lay outside the gene matches. Germline V lookup: CDR1 SGHTA, CDR2 FQGNSA. This CDR3 comprises 15 residues. CDR3 protein: CASSLEWDSSYEQYF. The CDR3 DNA follows: TGTGCCAGCAGCTTAGAGTGGGACAGTTCCTACGAGCAGTACTTC.

The J gene is TRBJ1-1, the V gene TRBV10-3; D remains unclear. V was shortened by 0 bases and J by 1 base, with 6 bases between the two germline ends. This CDR3 spans 14 amino acids. Germline V lookup: CDR1 ENHRY, CDR2 SYGVKD. CDR3 amino acids: CAISESLANTEAFF. Here the CDR3 DNA reads TGTGCCATCAGTGAGTCGCTGGCGAACACTGAAGCTTTCTTT.